This is a list of T cell receptor beta chains from one sample in a study of shared clonotypes between healthy human individuals. The assay was immunoSEQ multiplex PCR, and TCRdb's table has in-frame clones only and misses some. The profile shows millions of clones, just over 90% of them singletons. Sequencing used naive CD4+ T cells from PBMCs. These receptors originate from a man younger than 30 in good health. Some clones in this sample may be carry-over from other donors' samples. CDR3s include the opening cysteine and the closing phenylalanine or tryptophan. Each record gives: clone size, J gene, D gene, V gene, CDR3 DNA, CDR3 protein. D genes are given only for firm matches. Size is stated for part of the rows, as once, few or many counts, or as a class when the clone is expanded.

>NA|TRBJ2-2|TRBD1|TRBV5-1
TGCGCCAGCAGCTTGTACAGGGGCGAGATCACCGGGGAGCTGTTTTTT
CASSLYRGEITGELFF
>few|TRBJ1-1|NA|TRBV11-2
TGTGCCAGCAGCTTAGATGGGGGAGGAACTGAAGCTTTCTTT
CASSLDGGGTEAFF
>NA|TRBJ2-7|TRBD2|TRBV5-1
TGCGCCAGCAGCCTCAAGCGGGAGGGCGTCGGCGAGCAGTACTTC
CASSLKREGVGEQYF
>NA|TRBJ2-3|NA|TRBV4-3
TGCGCCAGCAGCCAAGAGGGCAGCGGTACGCAGTATTTT
CASSQEGSGTQYF
>NA|TRBJ1-5|NA|TRBV18
TGTGCCAGCTCACACGACCCGGGATCTCGGGATCAGCCCCAGCATTTT
CASSHDPGSRDQPQHF
>NA|TRBJ2-3|NA|TRBV28
TGTGCCAGCAGTTTAGGATCCACAGATACGCAGTATTTT
CASSLGSTDTQYF
>NA|TRBJ2-3|NA|TRBV11-2
TGTGCCAGCAGTTTCCGGGCCTTAGTTACCAATACGCAGTATTTT
CASSFRALVTNTQYF
>NA|TRBJ2-6|NA|TRBV6-1
TGTGCCAGCAGGGACACATCTGGGGCCAACGTCCTGACTTTC
CASRDTSGANVLTF
>NA|TRBJ2-7|TRBD1|TRBV28
TGTGCCAGCAGTAAAAGACAGGGGGCGGACGAGCAGTACTTC
CASSKRQGADEQYF
>NA|TRBJ2-7|NA|TRBV6-5
TGTGCCAGCAGTTACGCTTACGGAACCTACGAGCAGTACTTC
CASSYAYGTYEQYF
>NA|TRBJ2-2|NA|TRBV27
TGTGCCAGCAGTCCCAGGGGTTCGGCCGGGGAGCTGTTTTTT
CASSPRGSAGELFF
>once|TRBJ1-1|NA|TRBV7-9
TGTGCCAGCAGCTTGACAGAGATGAACACTGAAGCTTTCTTT
CASSLTEMNTEAFF
>NA|TRBJ1-5|TRBD1|TRBV19
TGTGCCAGTAGTCCGTGGGGGACAGCCTTCAATCAGCCCCAGCATTTT
CASSPWGTAFNQPQHF
>NA|TRBJ1-1|NA|TRBV4-2
TGTGCCAGCAGCCAAGTCCAGGGGAACACTGAAGCTTTCTTT
CASSQVQGNTEAFF
>NA|TRBJ1-2|NA|TRBV4-2
TGTGCCAGCAGCCAAGGCCGAGGAGCCGGGGCCGGGTCTGGCTACACCTTC
CASSQGRGAGAGSGYTF
>NA|TRBJ2-3|TRBD2|TRBV7-3
TGTGCCAGCAGCTTAATCTCTCCCGTCAGCGGGAGAGGTAGAGATACGCAGTATTTT
CASSLISPVSGRGRDTQYF
>NA|TRBJ2-3|NA|TRBV4-2
TGTGCCAGCAGCCAAGGGAAAAGCACAGATACGCAGTATTTT
CASSQGKSTDTQYF
>once|TRBJ2-1|TRBD2|TRBV19
TGTGCCAGTACCAAAAGACTAGCGGAGTACAATGAGCAGTTCTTC
CASTKRLAEYNEQFF
>once|TRBJ2-7|TRBD1|TRBV15
TGTGCCACCAGCGGCAAGGACAGGGGGACATACGAGCAGTACTTC
CATSGKDRGTYEQYF
>NA|TRBJ1-1|NA|TRBV10-3
TGTGCCATCAGTGAGTCTAAAAGGGGCACTGAAGCTTTCTTT
CAISESKRGTEAFF
>NA|TRBJ2-7|TRBD1|TRBV7-9
TGTGCCAGCAGCGTCGGGACAGGGTTCAACGAGCAGTACTTC
CASSVGTGFNEQYF
>NA|TRBJ2-7|TRBD1|TRBV7-6
TGTGCCAGCAGCCCGGACAGGGTCGGCGACGAGCAGTACTTC
CASSPDRVGDEQYF
>NA|TRBJ1-1|NA|TRBV5-1
TGCGCCAGCAGCTTGGCCGCGGTTACTATGAACACTGAAGCTTTCTTT
CASSLAAVTMNTEAFF
>NA|TRBJ2-1|NA|TRBV19
TGTGCCAGTAGAGGGGCGAGCTCCTACAATGAGCAGTTCTTC
CASRGASSYNEQFF
>NA|TRBJ2-1|NA|TRBV7-2
TGTGCCAGCAGCTTAGGGAGTCCCAATGAGCAGTTCTTC
CASSLGSPNEQFF
>NA|TRBJ1-2|TRBD1|TRBV28
TGTGCCAGCAATCAACGACAGGGTACCCTGAGCTATGGCTACACCTTC
CASNQRQGTLSYGYTF
>NA|TRBJ1-5|NA|TRBV6-5
TGTGCCAGCAGTTACTCAAGGGAGAGAGGTCAGCCCCAGCATTTT
CASSYSRERGQPQHF
>NA|TRBJ2-2|NA|TRBV10-1
TGCGCCAGCAGGATTCTGGCGGAGAGCACCGGGGAGCTGTTTTTT
CASRILAESTGELFF
>NA|TRBJ2-7|TRBD2|TRBV7-2
TGTGCCAGCAGCCGTAGCGGGATCGGCTACGAGCAGTACTTC
CASSRSGIGYEQYF
>NA|TRBJ2-7|TRBD2|TRBV2
TGTGCCAGCAGTGATATACTAGCGGGATGGAACGAGCAGTACTTC
CASSDILAGWNEQYF
>once|TRBJ2-3|NA|TRBV30
TGTGCCTGGACCAAGGGGGGAAGCACAGATACGCAGTATTTT
CAWTKGGSTDTQYF
>NA|TRBJ2-7|TRBD2|TRBV28
TGTGCCAGCAGTCCGCGGACTAGCTCCTACGAGCAGTACTTC
CASSPRTSSYEQYF
>once|TRBJ2-6|NA|TRBV18
TGTGCCAGCTCACCAAGGAAAACAGCCCGCTCTGGGGCCAACGTCCTGACTTTC
CASSPRKTARSGANVLTF
>NA|TRBJ1-1|TRBD1|TRBV29-1
TGCAGCGTTGTCAAACAGGGGACTAACACTGAAGCTTTCTTT
CSVVKQGTNTEAFF
>NA|TRBJ2-2|NA|TRBV7-2
TGTGCCAGCTCGCTTGGGCTAGTCGACACCGGGGAGCTGTTTTTT
CASSLGLVDTGELFF
>NA|TRBJ2-1|TRBD2|TRBV28
TGTGCCAGCAGTTCCCGAACTAGCGGGAGGGCCAATGAGCAGTTCTTC
CASSSRTSGRANEQFF
>NA|TRBJ1-2|NA|TRBV11-2
TGTGCCAGCAGCTTAGGGGGGTCCTATGGCTACACCTTC
CASSLGGSYGYTF
>NA|TRBJ2-2|TRBD1|TRBV7-9
TGTGCCAGCAGCACGACGGGACAGGTGACCGGGGAGCTGTTTTTT
CASSTTGQVTGELFF
>NA|TRBJ2-7|NA|TRBV5-6
TGTGCCAGCAGCGTCCAGGGGCAGAGTCGGGAGCAGTACTTC
CASSVQGQSREQYF
>NA|TRBJ2-5|NA|TRBV27
TGTGCCAGCAGTTTATCGGGGGGCGCGCCCCGACAGACCCAGTACTTC
CASSLSGGAPRQTQYF
>NA|TRBJ1-5|NA|TRBV2
TGTGCCAGCAGTGCGAGGACAGACAATCAGCCCCAGCATTTT
CASSARTDNQPQHF
>NA|TRBJ2-5|NA|TRBV7-9
TGTGCCAGCAGCTTAGGATTGCAGGGGCTACTTTATGAGACCCAGTACTTC
CASSLGLQGLLYETQYF
>once|TRBJ2-3|NA|TRBV5-1
TGCGCCAGCAGCTTGACAGGGGAGGGTACAGATACGCAGTATTTT
CASSLTGEGTDTQYF
>NA|TRBJ2-2|NA|TRBV28
TGTGCCAGCAGTTCCCCTTTACCCGGGGGTGCGAACACCGGGGAGCTGTTTTTT
CASSSPLPGGANTGELFF
>NA|TRBJ2-5|TRBD2|TRBV6-5
TGTGCCAGCAGTTATGCGGGGGTAGAGACCCAGTACTTC
CASSYAGVETQYF
>NA|TRBJ2-6|NA|TRBV7-3
TGTGCCAGCAGCCGACCCGGGTCCCCCGGGGCCAACGTCCTGACTTTC
CASSRPGSPGANVLTF
>NA|TRBJ1-5|NA|TRBV19
TGTGCCAGTAGTAACATACAAGGGAGCAATCAGCCCCAGCATTTT
CASSNIQGSNQPQHF
>few|TRBJ1-1|NA|TRBV7-9
TGTGCCAGCAGCTTAGACGTGGGCACTGAAGCTTTCTTT
CASSLDVGTEAFF
>NA|TRBJ2-3|TRBD2|TRBV10-1
TGCGCCAGCAGTGAGAACCTAGCGGTCTACACAGATACGCAGTATTTT
CASSENLAVYTDTQYF
>NA|TRBJ2-1|TRBD1|TRBV9
TGTGCCAGCAGCCTTACCGGGACAGGGTACTACAATGAGCAGTTCTTC
CASSLTGTGYYNEQFF
>few|TRBJ1-1|NA|TRBV10-3
TGTGCCATCAGTGAGTCGAACCAGGGCTCTGAAGCTTTCTTT
CAISESNQGSEAFF
>NA|TRBJ2-3|NA|TRBV10-3
TGTGCCATCAGTGTTACTGCAGCTAGCACAGATACGCAGTATTTT
CAISVTAASTDTQYF
>NA|TRBJ2-3|TRBD2|TRBV7-2
TGTGCCAGCAGCTCATTAGCGGGAACAGATACGCAGTATTTT
CASSSLAGTDTQYF
>NA|TRBJ2-7|NA|TRBV5-4
TGTGCCAGCAGTCGTGACGAGGGCGAGCAGTACTTC
CASSRDEGEQYF
>NA|TRBJ1-1|NA|TRBV2
TGTGCCAGCAGTGTTCAGCCGAACACTGAAGCTTTCTTT
CASSVQPNTEAFF